This TCR beta chain is from a study of shared clonotypes between healthy human individuals. With regard to this clone: This sample includes further DNA sequences coding for the same CDR3.

Sequencing was performed with immunoSEQ multiplex PCR; in TCRdb, only in-frame clones are kept and a portion is missing. The repertoire holds about 1.1 million clones, with around 77% as singletons. This clonotype originated in a young man in good health. Some clones in this sample may be carry-over from other donors' samples. Sequencing was done on a sample of memory CD4+ T cells from PBMCs. Stated subset: CD45RA-negative fraction.

The CDR3 loop is CASSPLQGSYEQYF. In DNA form, the CDR3 reads TGTGCCAGCTCACCCTTACAGGGGTCCTACGAGCAGTACTTC. The chain recombines TRBV18 with TRBJ2-7; 7 nucleotides agree with TRBD1. After removal of 3 bases from V and 1 base from J, the junction contained 3 bases not matched to a gene. Germline CDR1 reads KGHSH; CDR2 reads LQKENI. This CDR3 spans 14 amino acids.